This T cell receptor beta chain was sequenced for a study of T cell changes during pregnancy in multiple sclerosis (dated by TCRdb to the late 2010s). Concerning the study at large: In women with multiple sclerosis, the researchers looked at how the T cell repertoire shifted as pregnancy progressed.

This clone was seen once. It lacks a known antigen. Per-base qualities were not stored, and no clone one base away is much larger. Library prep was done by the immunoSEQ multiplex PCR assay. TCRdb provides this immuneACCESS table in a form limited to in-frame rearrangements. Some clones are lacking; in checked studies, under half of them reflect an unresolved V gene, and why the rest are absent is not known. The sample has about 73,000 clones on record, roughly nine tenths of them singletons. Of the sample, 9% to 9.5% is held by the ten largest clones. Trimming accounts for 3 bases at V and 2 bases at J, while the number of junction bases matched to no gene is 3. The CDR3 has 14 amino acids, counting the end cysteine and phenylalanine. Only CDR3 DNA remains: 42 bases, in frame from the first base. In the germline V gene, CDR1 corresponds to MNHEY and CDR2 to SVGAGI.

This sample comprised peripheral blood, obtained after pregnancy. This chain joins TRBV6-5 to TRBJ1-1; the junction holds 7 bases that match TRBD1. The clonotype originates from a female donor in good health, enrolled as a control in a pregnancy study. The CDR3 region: CASSYTGVNTEAFF. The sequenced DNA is TGTGCCAGCAGTTATACAGGGGTAAACACTGAAGCTTTCTTT.